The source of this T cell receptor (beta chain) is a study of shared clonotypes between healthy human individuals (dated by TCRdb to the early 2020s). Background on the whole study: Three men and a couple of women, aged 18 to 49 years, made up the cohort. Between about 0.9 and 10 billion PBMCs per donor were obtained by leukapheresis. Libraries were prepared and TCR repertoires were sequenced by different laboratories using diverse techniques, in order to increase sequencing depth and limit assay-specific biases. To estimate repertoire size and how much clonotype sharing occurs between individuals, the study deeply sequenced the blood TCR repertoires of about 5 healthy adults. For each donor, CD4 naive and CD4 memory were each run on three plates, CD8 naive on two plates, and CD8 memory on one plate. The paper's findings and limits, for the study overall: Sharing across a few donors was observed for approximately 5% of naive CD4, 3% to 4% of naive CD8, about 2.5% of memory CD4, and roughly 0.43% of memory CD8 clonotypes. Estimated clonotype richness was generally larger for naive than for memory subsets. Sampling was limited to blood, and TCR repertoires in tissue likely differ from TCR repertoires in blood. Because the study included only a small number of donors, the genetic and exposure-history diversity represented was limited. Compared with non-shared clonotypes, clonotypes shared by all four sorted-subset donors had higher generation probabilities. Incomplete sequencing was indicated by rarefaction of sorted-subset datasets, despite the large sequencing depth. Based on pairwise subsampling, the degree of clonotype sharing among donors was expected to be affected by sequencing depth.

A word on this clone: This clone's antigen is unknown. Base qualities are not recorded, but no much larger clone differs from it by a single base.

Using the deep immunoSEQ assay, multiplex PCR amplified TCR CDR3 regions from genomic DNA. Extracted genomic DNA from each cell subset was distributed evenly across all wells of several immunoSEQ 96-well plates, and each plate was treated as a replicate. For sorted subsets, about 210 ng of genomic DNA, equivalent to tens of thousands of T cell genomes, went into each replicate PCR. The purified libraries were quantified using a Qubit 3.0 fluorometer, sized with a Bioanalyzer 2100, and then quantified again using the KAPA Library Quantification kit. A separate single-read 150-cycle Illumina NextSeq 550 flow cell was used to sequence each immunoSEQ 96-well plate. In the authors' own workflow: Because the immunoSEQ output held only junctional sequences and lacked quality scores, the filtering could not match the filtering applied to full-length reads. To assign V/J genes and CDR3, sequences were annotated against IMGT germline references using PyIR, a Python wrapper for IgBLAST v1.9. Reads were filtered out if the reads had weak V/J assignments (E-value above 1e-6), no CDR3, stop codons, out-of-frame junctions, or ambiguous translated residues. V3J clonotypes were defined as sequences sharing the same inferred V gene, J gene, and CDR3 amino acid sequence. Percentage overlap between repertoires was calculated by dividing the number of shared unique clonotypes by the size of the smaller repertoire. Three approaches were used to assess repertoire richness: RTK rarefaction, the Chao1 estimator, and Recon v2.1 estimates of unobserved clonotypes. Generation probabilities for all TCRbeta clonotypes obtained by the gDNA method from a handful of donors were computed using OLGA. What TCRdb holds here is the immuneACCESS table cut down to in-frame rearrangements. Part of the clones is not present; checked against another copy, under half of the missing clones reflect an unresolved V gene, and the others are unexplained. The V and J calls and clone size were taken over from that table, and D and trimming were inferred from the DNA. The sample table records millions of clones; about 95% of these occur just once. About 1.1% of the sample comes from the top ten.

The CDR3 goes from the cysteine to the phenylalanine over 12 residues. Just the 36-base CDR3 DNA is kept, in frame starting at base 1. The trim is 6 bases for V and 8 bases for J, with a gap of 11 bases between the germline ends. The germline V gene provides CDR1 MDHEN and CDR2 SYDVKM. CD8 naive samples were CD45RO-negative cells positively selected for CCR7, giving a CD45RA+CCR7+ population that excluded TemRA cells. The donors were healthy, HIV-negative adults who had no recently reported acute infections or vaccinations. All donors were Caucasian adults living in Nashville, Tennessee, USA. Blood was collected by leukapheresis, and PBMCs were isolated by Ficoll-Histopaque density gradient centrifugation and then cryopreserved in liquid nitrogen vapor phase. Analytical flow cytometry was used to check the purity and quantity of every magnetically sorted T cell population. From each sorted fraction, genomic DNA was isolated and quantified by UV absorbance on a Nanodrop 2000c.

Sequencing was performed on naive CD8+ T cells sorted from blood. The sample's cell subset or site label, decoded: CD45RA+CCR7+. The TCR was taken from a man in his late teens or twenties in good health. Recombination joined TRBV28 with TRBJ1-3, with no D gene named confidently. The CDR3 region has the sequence CASSSQRDTIYF. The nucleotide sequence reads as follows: TGTGCCAGCAGCTCACAGAGGGACACCATATATTTT.